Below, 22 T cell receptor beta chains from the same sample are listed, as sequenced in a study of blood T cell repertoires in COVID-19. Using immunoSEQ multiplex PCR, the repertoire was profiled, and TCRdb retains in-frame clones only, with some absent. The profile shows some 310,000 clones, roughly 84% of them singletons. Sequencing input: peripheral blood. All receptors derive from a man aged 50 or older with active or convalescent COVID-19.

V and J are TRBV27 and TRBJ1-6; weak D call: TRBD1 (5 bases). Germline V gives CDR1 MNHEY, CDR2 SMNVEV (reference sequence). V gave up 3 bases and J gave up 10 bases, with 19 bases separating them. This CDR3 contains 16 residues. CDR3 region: CASSFSWIQAGSPLHF. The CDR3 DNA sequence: TGTGCCAGCAGTTTCTCCTGGATTCAGGCAGGGTCACCCCTCCACTTT.

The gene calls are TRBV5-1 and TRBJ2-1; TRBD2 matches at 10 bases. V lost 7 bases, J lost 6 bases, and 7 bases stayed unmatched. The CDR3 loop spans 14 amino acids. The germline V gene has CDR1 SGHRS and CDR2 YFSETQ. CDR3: CASGLAGVGNEQFF. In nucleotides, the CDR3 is TGCGCCAGCGGGCTAGCGGGAGTTGGCAATGAGCAGTTCTTC. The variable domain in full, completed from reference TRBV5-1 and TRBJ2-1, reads KAGVTQTPRYLIKTRGQQVTLSCSPISGHRSVSWYQQTPGQGLQFLFEYFSETQRNKGNFPGRFSGRQFSNSRSEMNVSTLELGDSALYLCASGLAGVGNEQFFGPGTRLTVL.

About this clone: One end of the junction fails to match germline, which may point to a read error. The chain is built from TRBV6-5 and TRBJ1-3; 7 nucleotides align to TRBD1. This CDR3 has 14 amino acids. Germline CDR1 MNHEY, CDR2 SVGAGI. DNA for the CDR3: TGTGCCAGCAGTCCCCGTGTCGTAGGGGGCCAACACCATTTT. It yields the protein CASSPRVVGGQHHF.

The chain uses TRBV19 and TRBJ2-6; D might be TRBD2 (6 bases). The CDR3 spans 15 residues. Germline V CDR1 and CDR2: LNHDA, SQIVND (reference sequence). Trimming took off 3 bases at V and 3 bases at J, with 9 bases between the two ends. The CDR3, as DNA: TGTGCCAGTAGTATTGGGGGAGGTGGGGCCAACGTCCTGACTTTC. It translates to CASSIGGGGANVLTF. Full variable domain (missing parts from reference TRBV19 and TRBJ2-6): DGGITQSPKYLFRKEGQNVTLSCEQNLNHDAMYWYRQDPGQGLRLIYYSQIVNDFQKGDIAEGYSVSREKKESFPLTVTSAQKNPTAFYLCASSIGGGGANVLTFGAGSRLTVL.

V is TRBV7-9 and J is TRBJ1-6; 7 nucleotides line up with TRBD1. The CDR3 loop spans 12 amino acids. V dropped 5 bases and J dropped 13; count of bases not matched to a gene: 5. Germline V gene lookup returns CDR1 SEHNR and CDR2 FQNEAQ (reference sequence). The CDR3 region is CASSRTGDPLHF. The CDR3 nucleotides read TGTGCCAGCAGCCGAACAGGGGACCCCCTCCACTTT.

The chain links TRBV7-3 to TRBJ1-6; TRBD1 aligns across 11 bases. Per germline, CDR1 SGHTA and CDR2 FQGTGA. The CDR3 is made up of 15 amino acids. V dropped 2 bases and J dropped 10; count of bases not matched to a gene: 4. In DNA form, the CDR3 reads TGTGCCAGCAGCTTACAAGGGACAGGGGGATCACCCCTCCACTTT. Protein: CASSLQGTGGSPLHF. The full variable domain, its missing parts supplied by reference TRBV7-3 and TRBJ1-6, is GAGVSQTPSNKVTEKGKYVELRCDPISGHTALYWYRQSLGQGPEFLIYFQGTGAADDSGLPNDRFFAVRPEGSVSTLKIQRTERGDSAVYLCASSLQGTGGSPLHFGNGTRLTVT.

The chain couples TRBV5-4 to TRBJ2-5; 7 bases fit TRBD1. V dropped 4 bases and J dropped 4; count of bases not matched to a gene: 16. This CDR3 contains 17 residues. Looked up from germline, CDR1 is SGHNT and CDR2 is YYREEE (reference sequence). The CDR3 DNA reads TGTGCCAGCAGCAAAGGACCACAACAGGGGCGGTCAGAGACCCAGTACTTC. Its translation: CASSKGPQQGRSETQYF.

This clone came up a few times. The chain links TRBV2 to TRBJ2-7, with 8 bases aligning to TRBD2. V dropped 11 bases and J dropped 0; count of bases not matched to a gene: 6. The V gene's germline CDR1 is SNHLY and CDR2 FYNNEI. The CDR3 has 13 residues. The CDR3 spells CAGTSGGSYEQYF. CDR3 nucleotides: TGTGCCGGAACTAGCGGTGGCTCCTACGAGCAGTACTTC.

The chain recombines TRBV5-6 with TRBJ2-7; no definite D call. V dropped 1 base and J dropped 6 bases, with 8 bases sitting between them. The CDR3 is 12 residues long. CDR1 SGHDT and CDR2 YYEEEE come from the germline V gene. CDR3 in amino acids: CASSLYRSEQYF. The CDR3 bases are TGTGCCAGCAGCTTGTATCGGTCCGAGCAGTACTTC.

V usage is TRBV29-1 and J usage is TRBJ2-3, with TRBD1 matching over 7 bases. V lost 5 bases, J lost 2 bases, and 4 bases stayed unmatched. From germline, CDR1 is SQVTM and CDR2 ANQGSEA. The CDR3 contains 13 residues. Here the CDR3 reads CSVRDSPTDTQYF. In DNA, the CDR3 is TGCAGCGTTCGGGACAGCCCCACAGATACGCAGTATTTT.

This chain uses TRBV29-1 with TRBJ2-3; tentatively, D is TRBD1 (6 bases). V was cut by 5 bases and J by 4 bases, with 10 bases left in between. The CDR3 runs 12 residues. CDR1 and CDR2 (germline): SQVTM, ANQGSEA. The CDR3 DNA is TGCAGCGTTCTTTCAGGGGCAGATACGCAGTATTTT. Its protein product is CSVLSGADTQYF.

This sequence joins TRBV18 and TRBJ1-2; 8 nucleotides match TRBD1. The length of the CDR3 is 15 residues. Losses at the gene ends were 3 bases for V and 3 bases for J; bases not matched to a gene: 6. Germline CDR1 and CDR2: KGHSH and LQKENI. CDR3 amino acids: CASSPSTGGDYGYTF. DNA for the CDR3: TGTGCCAGCTCACCCAGCACAGGGGGTGACTATGGCTACACCTTC.

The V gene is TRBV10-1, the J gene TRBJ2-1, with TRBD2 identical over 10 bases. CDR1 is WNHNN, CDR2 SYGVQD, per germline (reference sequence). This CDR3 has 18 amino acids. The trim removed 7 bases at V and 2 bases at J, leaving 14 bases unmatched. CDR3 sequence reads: CASTALAGLMYPYNEQFF. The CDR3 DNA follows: TGCGCCAGCACCGCACTAGCGGGGCTAATGTACCCCTACAATGAGCAGTTCTTC.

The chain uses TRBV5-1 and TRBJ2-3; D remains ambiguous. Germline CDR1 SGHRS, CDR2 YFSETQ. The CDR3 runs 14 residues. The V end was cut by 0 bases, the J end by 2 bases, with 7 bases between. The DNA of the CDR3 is TGCGCCAGCAGCTTGGACCGGTCCACAGATACGCAGTATTTT. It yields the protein CASSLDRSTDTQYF.

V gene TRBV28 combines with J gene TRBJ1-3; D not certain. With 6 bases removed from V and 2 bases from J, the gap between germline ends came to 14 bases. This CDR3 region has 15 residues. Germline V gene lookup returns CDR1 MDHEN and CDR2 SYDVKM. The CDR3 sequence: CASSESYSTGNTIYF. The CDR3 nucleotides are TGTGCCAGCAGCGAGTCGTACTCTACTGGAAACACCATATATTTT.

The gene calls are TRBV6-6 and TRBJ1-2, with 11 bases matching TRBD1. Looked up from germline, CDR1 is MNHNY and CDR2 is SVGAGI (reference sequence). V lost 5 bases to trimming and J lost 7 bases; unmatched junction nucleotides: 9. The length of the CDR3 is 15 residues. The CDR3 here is CASSPRDRGVGGYTF. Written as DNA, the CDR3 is TGTGCCAGCAGTCCCCGGGACAGGGGGGTCGGTGGCTACACCTTC.

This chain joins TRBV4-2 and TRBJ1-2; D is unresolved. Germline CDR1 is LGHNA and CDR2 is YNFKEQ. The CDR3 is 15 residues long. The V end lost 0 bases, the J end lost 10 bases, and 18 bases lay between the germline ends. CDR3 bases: TGTGCCAGCAGCCAAGATTCAGGCCTCCGTGCCGTCTACACCTTC. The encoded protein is CASSQDSGLRAVYTF.

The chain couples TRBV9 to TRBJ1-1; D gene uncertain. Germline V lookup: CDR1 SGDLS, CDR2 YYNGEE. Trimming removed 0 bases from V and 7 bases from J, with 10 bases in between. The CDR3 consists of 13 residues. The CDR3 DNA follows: TGTGCCAGCAGCGTAGATTCCGTGAGTGAAGCTTTCTTT. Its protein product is CASSVDSVSEAFF.

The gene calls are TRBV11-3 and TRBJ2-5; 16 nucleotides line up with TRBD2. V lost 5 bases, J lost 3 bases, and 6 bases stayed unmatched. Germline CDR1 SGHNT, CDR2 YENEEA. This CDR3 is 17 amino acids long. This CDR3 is CASSAGTSGGDKETQYF. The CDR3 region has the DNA TGTGCCAGCAGCGCCGGGACTAGCGGGGGGGATAAAGAGACCCAGTACTTC. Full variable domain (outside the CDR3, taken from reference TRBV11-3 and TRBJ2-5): EAGVVQSPRYKIIEKKQPVAFWCNPISGHNTLYWYLQNLGQGPELLIRYENEEAVDDSQLPKDRFSAERLKGVDSTLKIQPAELGDSAVYLCASSAGTSGGDKETQYFGPGTRLLVL.

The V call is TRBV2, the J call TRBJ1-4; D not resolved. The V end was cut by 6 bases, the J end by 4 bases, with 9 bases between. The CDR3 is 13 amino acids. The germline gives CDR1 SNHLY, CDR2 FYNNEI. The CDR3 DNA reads TGTGCCAGCAGGGCCTTACGTAATGAAAAACTGTTTTTT. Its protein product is CASRALRNEKLFF.

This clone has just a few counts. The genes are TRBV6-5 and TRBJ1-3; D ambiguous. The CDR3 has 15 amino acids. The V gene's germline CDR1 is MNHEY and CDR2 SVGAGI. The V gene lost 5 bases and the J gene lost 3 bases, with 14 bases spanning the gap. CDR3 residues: CASSKRSLVGNTIYF. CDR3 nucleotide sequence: TGTGCCAGCAGTAAGAGATCCTTGGTTGGAAACACCATATATTTT.

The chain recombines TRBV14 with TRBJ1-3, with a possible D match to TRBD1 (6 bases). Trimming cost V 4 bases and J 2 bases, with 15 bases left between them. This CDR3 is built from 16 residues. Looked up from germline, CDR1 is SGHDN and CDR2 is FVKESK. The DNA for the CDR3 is TGTGCCAGCAGCCCGACCCCAGGGGCACCTGGAAACACCATATATTTT. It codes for CASSPTPGAPGNTIYF.